Listed here are 29 T cell receptor beta chains from one sample, sequenced in a study of glioma-infiltrating T cells after dendritic cell vaccination. Method: immunoSEQ multiplex PCR; TCRdb's copy keeps in-frame clones and lacks some. This sample has about 92,000 clones, with about nine tenths found just once. This material consisted of blood, taken before dendritic cell vaccination. These receptors were collected from a human donor with glioblastoma.

In this sample, this clone turned up once. The chain joins TRBV5-6 to TRBJ2-2; 8 bases agree with TRBD1. Germline CDR1 reads SGHDT; CDR2 reads YYEEEE. The CDR3 runs to 15 residues. Trimming at V came to 2 bases and at J to 8 bases, leaving 8 bases not matched to a gene. CDR3 DNA sequence: TGTGCCAGCAGCTTAAACGGACAGGGTGGTGGGGAGCTGTTTTTT. It yields the protein CASSLNGQGGGELFF.

V and J are TRBV7-9 and TRBJ2-7; D is ambiguous. The CDR3 is 11 residues long. V dropped 4 bases and J dropped 3 bases, with 4 bases sitting between them. Germline loops: CDR1 SEHNR, CDR2 FQNEAQ (reference sequence). The CDR3 region has the DNA TGTGCCAGCAGCTCCATCTACGAGCAGTACTTC. As protein: CASSSIYEQYF.

The V and J genes are TRBV19 and TRBJ1-2, with D possibly being TRBD1 (6 bases). Germline V gene lookup returns CDR1 LNHDA and CDR2 SQIVND (reference sequence). Deletions cut 7 bases from V and 8 bases from J, with 20 bases between. This CDR3 has 14 residues. This CDR3 reads CASNPGPGGRGYTF. Written as DNA, the CDR3 is TGTGCCAGTAACCCGGGCCCGGGGGGGCGAGGCTACACCTTC.

This clone has just one count. The chain uses TRBV7-8 and TRBJ1-2, with D possibly matching TRBD1 (6 bases). Deletions cut 0 bases from V and 4 bases from J, with 18 bases between. CDR1 is SGHVS, CDR2 FQNEAQ, per germline. This CDR3 has 17 amino acids. The CDR3 reads CASSLALGAEASYGYTF. The CDR3, as DNA: TGTGCCAGCAGCTTAGCGCTGGGGGCTGAAGCTAGCTATGGCTACACCTTC.

A single count supports this clone. CDR3 in amino acids: CAWRGLAGGIDEQFF. The DNA of the CDR3 is TGTGCCTGGAGAGGACTAGCGGGAGGAATCGATGAGCAGTTCTTC. The chain carries TRBV30 and TRBJ2-1, with 14 bases fitting TRBD2. Trimming cost V 3 bases and J 8 bases; bases outside gene matches: 6. The germline V gene encodes CDR1 GTSNPN and CDR2 SVGIG (reference sequence). The CDR3 consists of 15 residues. Complete variable domain (other parts from reference TRBV30 and TRBJ2-1): SQTIHQWPATLVQPVGSPLSLECTVEGTSNPNLYWYRQAAGRGLQLLFYSVGIGQISSEVPQNLSASRPQDRQFILSSKKLLLSDSGFYLCAWRGLAGGIDEQFFGPGTRLTVL.

This clone is a singleton in its sample. Germline and junction disagree at one end, which may indicate a read error. The V and J genes are TRBV9 and TRBJ2-7, with D possibly being TRBD2 (6 bases). The CDR3 runs 14 residues. Germline V gives CDR1 SGDLS, CDR2 YYNGEE. The CDR3 DNA is TGTGCCAGCAGCCCCGGGACTCCCTCCCACGAGCAGTACTTC. As protein: CASSPGTPSHEQYF.

The chain links TRBV4-3 to TRBJ2-1; D may be TRBD1 (6 bases). V lost 0 bases to trimming and J lost 2 bases, with 11 bases between them. This CDR3 comprises 16 residues. Germline loops: CDR1 LGHNA, CDR2 YSLEER. CDR3 bases: TGCGCCAGCAGCCAAGATTTGGACAGACCCTACAATGAGCAGTTCTTC. Encoded protein: CASSQDLDRPYNEQFF.

This clone appeared a single time. The V gene is TRBV2, the J gene TRBJ1-5, with 8 bases matching TRBD1. CDR1 and CDR2 from the germline V gene are SNHLY and FYNNEI. The CDR3 runs 19 residues. J gave up 1 base and V 3 bases, and 14 bases lay outside the gene matches. The chain's CDR3 is CASSEKGQGGAVSNQPQHF. For the CDR3, the DNA is TGTGCCAGCAGTGAGAAAGGACAGGGAGGAGCAGTGAGCAATCAGCCCCAGCATTTT.

V and J are TRBV9 and TRBJ1-3; 8 bases align to TRBD1. Germline V lookup: CDR1 SGDLS, CDR2 YYNGEE. Trimming at V came to 4 bases and at J to 0 bases, leaving 6 bases not matched to a gene. The CDR3 runs to 16 residues. CDR3: CASSPTGGLSGNTIYF. In DNA form, the CDR3 reads TGTGCCAGCAGCCCTACAGGGGGGCTCTCTGGAAACACCATATATTTT.

The chain is built from TRBV27 and TRBJ2-7; perhaps TRBD2 as D (5 bases). Germline V gene sequence: CDR1 MNHEY, CDR2 SMNVEV (reference sequence). Trimming left V 0 bases short and J 7 bases short, with 10 bases between. The CDR3 totals 13 residues. CDR3 amino acids: CASSLSHPGEQYF. CDR3 nucleotide sequence: TGTGCCAGCAGTTTATCGCATCCGGGAGAGCAGTACTTC.

This clone was counted a single time. V is TRBV6-5 and J is TRBJ2-1; 9 bases align to TRBD1. This CDR3 has 16 amino acids. Trimming took 6 bases from V and 9 from J; bases not matched to a gene: 15. CDR1 is MNHEY, CDR2 SVGAGI, per germline. The CDR3 DNA reads TGTGCCAGCAGCTACGACGGACAGGGGCCCCTTGGTGAGCAGTTCTTC. It translates to CASSYDGQGPLGEQFF.

The chain employs TRBV7-3 and TRBJ2-7, with D maybe TRBD1 (6 bases). V gave up 5 bases and J gave up 4 bases, with 15 bases separating them. Germline values: CDR1 SGHTA, CDR2 FQGTGA. This CDR3 is 14 amino acids long. This chain's CDR3 is CASSLQGPGYEQYF. The CDR3 coding sequence is TGTGCCAGCAGCCTACAGGGTCCGGGGTACGAGCAGTACTTC.

About this clone: Additional DNA sequences in this sample encode the identical CDR3. J is TRBJ1-1 and V is TRBV30; a weak D match, TRBD1 (6 bases). Trimming removed 2 bases at V and 4 bases at J, with 17 bases between. Germline values: CDR1 GTSNPN, CDR2 SVGIG (reference sequence). The CDR3 is 15 residues long. CDR3 residues: CAWSSTRQGLTEAFF. CDR3 in DNA: TGTGCCTGGAGTTCAACTAGGCAGGGGCTCACTGAAGCTTTCTTT.

A single count supports this clone. V and J are TRBV9 and TRBJ2-7; TRBD2 matches 7 bases. The V segment lost 4 bases and the J segment 3 bases; nucleotides outside the gene matches: 7. Looked up from germline, CDR1 is SGDLS and CDR2 is YYNGEE. CDR3 length equals 14 residues. The CDR3 sequence: CASSPEGGGYEQYF. CDR3 coding DNA: TGTGCCAGCAGCCCGGAGGGCGGGGGCTACGAGCAGTACTTC. Using reference TRBV9 and TRBJ2-7 for the parts outside the CDR3, the full variable domain is DSGVTQTPKHLITATGQRVTLRCSPRSGDLSVYWYQQSLDQGLQFLIQYYNGEERAKGNILERFSAQQFPDLHSELNLSSLELGDSALYFCASSPEGGGYEQYFGPGTRLTVT.

The chain combines TRBV4-3 with TRBJ2-3, with 10 bases that match TRBD1. Germline V gene lookup returns CDR1 LGHNA and CDR2 YSLEER. This CDR3 has 20 amino acids. Trimming removed 4 bases from V and 9 bases from J; junction bases left unmatched: 25. The CDR3 region is CASSRDVGSGTGANQGTQYF. CDR3 DNA sequence: TGCGCCAGCAGCCGCGATGTGGGGTCCGGGACAGGGGCGAACCAGGGGACGCAGTATTTT.

The V call is TRBV6-1, the J call TRBJ2-2; 7 bases map to TRBD2. J was trimmed by 5 bases and V by 4 bases; bases with no gene match: 7. This CDR3 region has 15 residues. Per the germline V gene, CDR1 is MNHNS and CDR2 is SASEGT. CDR3 sequence reads: CASSGGWGGTGELFF. The CDR3 DNA is TGTGCCAGCAGTGGGGGTTGGGGGGGTACCGGGGAGCTGTTTTTT.

V is TRBV9 and J is TRBJ2-7; D possibly corresponds to TRBD2 (5 bases). CDR1 is SGDLS, CDR2 YYNGEE, per germline. V lost 0 bases and J 6 bases, leaving 7 bases between the germline ends. CDR3 length: 12 residues. CDR3 nucleotide sequence: TGTGCCAGCAGCGTAGGTGCGGGCGAGCAGTACTTC. Residues: CASSVGAGEQYF. Drawing the rest from reference TRBV9 and TRBJ2-7, the complete variable domain is DSGVTQTPKHLITATGQRVTLRCSPRSGDLSVYWYQQSLDQGLQFLIQYYNGEERAKGNILERFSAQQFPDLHSELNLSSLELGDSALYFCASSVGAGEQYFGPGTRLTVT.

This chain links TRBV28 with TRBJ1-2; perhaps TRBD1 as D (5 bases). This CDR3 spans 13 amino acids. CDR1 MDHEN and CDR2 SYDVKM come from the germline V gene. Trimming shortened V by 6 bases and J by 3 bases, and 11 bases separated the two germline ends. Here the CDR3 reads CASSTTGHYGYTF. The CDR3 DNA reads as TGTGCCAGCAGCACAACAGGACACTATGGCTACACCTTC.

The chain joins TRBV2 to TRBJ1-1, with D unresolved. The CDR3 runs to 13 residues. Germline loops: CDR1 SNHLY, CDR2 FYNNEI. Trimming pared 6 bases from V and 1 base from J, leaving 9 bases between. The CDR3 spells CASRDTRNTEAFF. In DNA, the CDR3 is TGTGCCAGCAGAGATACAAGGAACACTGAAGCTTTCTTT. Full variable domain (outside the CDR3, taken from reference TRBV2 and TRBJ1-1): EPEVTQTPSHQVTQMGQEVILRCVPISNHLYFYWYRQILGQKVEFLVSFYNNEISEKSEIFDDQFSVERPDGSNFTLKIRSTKLEDSAMYFCASRDTRNTEAFFGQGTRLTVV.

The DNA of the CDR3 is TGTGCCAGCAGTGAATTGTACCGGGACAGCTATGGCTACACCTTC. The encoded protein is CASSELYRDSYGYTF. The rearrangement joins TRBV25-1 to TRBJ1-2; TRBD1 matches 7 bases. V lost 1 base to trimming and J lost 4 bases; unmatched junction nucleotides: 6. CDR1 and CDR2 from the germline V gene are MGHDK and SYGVNS. CDR3 length: 15 amino acids.

The chain carries TRBV20-1 and TRBJ1-2; 7 bases are a match to TRBD1. The CDR3 sequence is 11 residues long. The germline CDR1 and CDR2 sequences are DFQATT and SNEGSKA (reference sequence). The CDR3 nucleotides are TGCAGCGCCGACAGGGTAGTAGGCTACACCTTC. It yields the protein CSADRVVGYTF.

The V gene is TRBV5-6, the J gene TRBJ1-5, with 8 bases matching TRBD1. Germline assignment: CDR1 SGHDT and CDR2 YYEEEE. V lost 0 bases, J lost 5 bases, and 4 bases stayed unmatched. The CDR3 extends over 15 amino acids. The CDR3 coding sequence is TGTGCCAGCAGCTTGGGACAGGGGTTTCATCAGCCCCAGCATTTT. Translating gives CASSLGQGFHQPQHF. Complete variable domain (other parts from reference TRBV5-6 and TRBJ1-5): DAGVTQSPTHLIKTRGQQVTLRCSPKSGHDTVSWYQQALGQGPQFIFQYYEEEERQRGNFPDRFSGHQFPNYSSELNVNALLLGDSALYLCASSLGQGFHQPQHFGDGTRLSIL.

This sequence joins TRBV4-1 and TRBJ1-2; D possibly corresponds to TRBD1 (5 bases). CDR1 is MGHRA, CDR2 YSYEKL, per germline. V shed 4 bases and J shed 8 bases, with 17 bases lying between them. The CDR3 spans 14 residues. CDR3 in amino acids: CASSPTVIFGGYTF. The DNA for the CDR3 is TGCGCCAGCAGCCCGACAGTAATCTTTGGGGGCTACACCTTC.

The chain is built from TRBV19 and TRBJ1-5; 8 nucleotides line up with TRBD1. Germline V CDR1 and CDR2: LNHDA, SQIVND (reference sequence). With 4 bases clipped from V and 6 bases from J, the junction kept 11 bases outside the gene matches. CDR3 length equals 16 residues. CDR3 amino acids: CASSSRGTGGIQPQHF. CDR3 sequence (DNA): TGTGCCAGTAGTAGCCGCGGGACAGGAGGAATTCAGCCCCAGCATTTT.

This clone was picked up a small number of times. The rearrangement links TRBV5-4 to TRBJ2-7, with TRBD1 matching 7 bases. V was pared by 4 bases and J by 4 bases, with 8 bases of the junction left unmatched. The CDR3 extends over 14 amino acids. CDR1 and CDR2 (germline): SGHNT, YYREEE (reference sequence). CDR3 nucleotide sequence: TGTGCCAGCAGCCCGACAGGGACGGTATACGAGCAGTACTTC. This gives the protein CASSPTGTVYEQYF.

V is TRBV6-1 and J is TRBJ2-5; no reliable D call. The DNA matches TRBJ2-7 better at its end, which makes the J call doubtful. The CDR3 spans 12 residues. The germline V gene encodes CDR1 MNHNS and CDR2 SASEGT. CDR3 nucleotide sequence: TGTGCCAGCACTAGACGGCTTTACGAGCAGTACTTC. This encodes CASTRRLYEQYF.

The rearrangement joins TRBV6-5 to TRBJ1-1, with a weak D call TRBD1 (6 bases). The CDR3 loop spans 15 amino acids. The V and J ends lost 4 bases and 1 base respectively, with 13 bases between them. Germline assignment: CDR1 MNHEY and CDR2 SVGAGI. The CDR3 DNA is TGTGCCAGCAGTTCCAAGTCAGGGGAGAACACTGAAGCTTTCTTT. Its translation is CASSSKSGENTEAFF.

The chain links TRBV5-6 to TRBJ2-2, with TRBD2 identical over 9 bases. This CDR3 has 13 amino acids. J gave up 8 bases and V 4 bases, and 3 bases lay outside the gene matches. Germline-derived CDR1 and CDR2 are SGHDT and YYEEEE. The CDR3 DNA is TGTGCCAGCAGCACCGGACTAGCGGGGGAGCTGTTTTTT. Its translation: CASSTGLAGELFF.

The CDR3 DNA is TGTGCCAGCAGTCGGACTCTCTCACGCCAAGAGACCCAGTACTTC. This gives the protein CASSRTLSRQETQYF. The gene calls are TRBV28 and TRBJ2-5; perhaps TRBD2 as D (5 bases). CDR1 and CDR2 from the germline V gene are MDHEN and SYDVKM. The V and J ends lost 5 bases and 1 base respectively, with 14 bases between them. The CDR3 covers 15 residues.